This TCR beta chain was found in a study of blood T cell repertoires in COVID-19. In the original processing: Estimation of nucleated cell counts was performed using reference gene primer amplification. Profiling relied on immunoSEQ multiplex PCR, and the TCRdb table lists in-frame clones only, not all of them. Clone size and the V and J calls come from that table; the DNA yielded D and trimming. The table has approximately 300,000 clones, 75% to 95% seen once. Seattle cases were enrolled at active infection and followed longitudinally. What was sequenced was peripheral blood. The clonotype was recovered from a woman aged 25 to 39 with COVID-19, enrolled during active disease.

The CDR3 region is CASSLTRSPYSNQPQHF. CDR3 bases: TGCGCCAGCAGCCTAACCCGGTCCCCCTATAGCAATCAGCCCCAGCATTTT. V usage is TRBV4-3 and J usage is TRBJ1-5; D is unclear. Germline V CDR1 and CDR2: LGHNA, YSLEER. V gave up 4 bases and J gave up 0 bases, with 16 bases separating them. This CDR3 region has 17 residues.